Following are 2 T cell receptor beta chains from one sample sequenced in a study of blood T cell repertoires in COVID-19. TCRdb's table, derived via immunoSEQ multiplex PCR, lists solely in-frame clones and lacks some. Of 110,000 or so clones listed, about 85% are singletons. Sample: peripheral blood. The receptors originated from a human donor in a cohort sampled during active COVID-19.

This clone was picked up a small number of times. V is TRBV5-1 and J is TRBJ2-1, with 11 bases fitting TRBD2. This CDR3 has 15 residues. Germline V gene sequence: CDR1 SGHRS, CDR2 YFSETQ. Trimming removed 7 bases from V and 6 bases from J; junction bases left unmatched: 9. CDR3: CASVPTSGSTNEQFF. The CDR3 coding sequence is TGCGCCAGCGTGCCAACTAGCGGGAGTACCAATGAGCAGTTCTTC.

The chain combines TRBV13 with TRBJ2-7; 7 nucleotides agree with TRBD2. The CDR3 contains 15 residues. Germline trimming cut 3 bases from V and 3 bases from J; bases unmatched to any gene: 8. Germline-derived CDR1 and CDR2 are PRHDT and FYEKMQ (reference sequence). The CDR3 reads CASSLAGDVNYEQYF. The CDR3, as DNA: TGTGCCAGCAGCTTGGCGGGGGACGTCAACTACGAGCAGTACTTC.